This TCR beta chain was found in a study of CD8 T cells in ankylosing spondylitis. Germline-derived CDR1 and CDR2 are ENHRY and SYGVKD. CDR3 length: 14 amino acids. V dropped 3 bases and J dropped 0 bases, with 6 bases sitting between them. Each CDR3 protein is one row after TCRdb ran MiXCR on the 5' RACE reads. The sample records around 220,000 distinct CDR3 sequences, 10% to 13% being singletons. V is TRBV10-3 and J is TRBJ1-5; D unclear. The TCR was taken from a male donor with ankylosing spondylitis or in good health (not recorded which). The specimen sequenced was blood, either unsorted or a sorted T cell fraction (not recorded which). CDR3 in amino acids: CAISERDSNQPQHF. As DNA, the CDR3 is TGTGCCATCAGTGAACGGGATAGCAATCAGCCCCAGCATTTT.